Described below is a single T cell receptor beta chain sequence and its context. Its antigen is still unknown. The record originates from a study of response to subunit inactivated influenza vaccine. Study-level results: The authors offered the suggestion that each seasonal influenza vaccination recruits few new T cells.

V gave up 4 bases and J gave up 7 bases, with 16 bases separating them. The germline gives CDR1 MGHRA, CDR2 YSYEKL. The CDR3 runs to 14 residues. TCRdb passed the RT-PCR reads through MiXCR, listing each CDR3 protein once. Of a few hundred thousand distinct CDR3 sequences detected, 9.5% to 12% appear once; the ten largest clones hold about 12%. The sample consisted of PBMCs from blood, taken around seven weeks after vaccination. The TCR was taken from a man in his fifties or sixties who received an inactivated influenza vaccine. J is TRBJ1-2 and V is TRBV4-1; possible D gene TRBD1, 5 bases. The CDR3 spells CASSLGPWGGGYTF. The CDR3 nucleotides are TGCGCCAGCAGCCTGGGGCCGTGGGGTGGTGGCTACACCTTC.